This is a list of T cell receptor beta chains from one sample in a study of cytomegalovirus exposure and HLA in healthy donors. Data came from immunoSEQ multiplex PCR; TCRdb stores just in-frame clones and leaves some out. The sample records almost 200,000 clones, roughly three quarters being singletons. Sequencing was carried out using PBMCs. The receptors stem from a male donor in good health and CMV-seropositive. Both conserved end residues are part of each CDR3. D genes are given only for firm matches. The listing skips clone size in some rows; elsewhere it reads once, few, many or a size class.

abundance	len	v_gene	d_gene	j_gene	CDR3nt	CDR3aa
.	14	TRBV7-9	.	TRBJ1-2	TGTTCCAGCAGCTTAACCGGGGGGAGATATGGCTACACCTTC	CSSSLTGGRYGYTF
.	14	TRBV14	.	TRBJ2-7	TGTGCCAGCAGCCTTTCGGACGGGACCTACGAGCAGTACTTC	CASSLSDGTYEQYF
.	14	TRBV7-3	.	TRBJ2-5	TGTGCCAGCAGCTTATTCGGGGGGCGAGAGACCCAGTACTTC	CASSLFGGRETQYF
.	12	TRBV30	TRBD1	TRBJ1-1	TGTGCCTGGATATACAGGGGTGGCGAGGCTTTCTTT	CAWIYRGGEAFF
.	13	TRBV7-2	.	TRBJ1-5	TGTGCCAGCACTTCACGCAGGGATCAGCCCCAGCATTTT	CASTSRRDQPQHF
.	16	TRBV9	TRBD2	TRBJ2-7	TGTGCCAGCAGCCCTCAGGTAGCGGGAGGATCCTACGAGCAGTACTTC	CASSPQVAGGSYEQYF
.	12	TRBV28	.	TRBJ2-1	TGTGCCAGCAGGCTCGCGGGGAGTCTTAAGTTCTTC	CASRLAGSLKFF
once	13	TRBV10-3	.	TRBJ2-3	TGTGCCATCACCTGGAGCGGCACAGATACGCAGTATTTT	CAITWSGTDTQYF
.	12	TRBV6-5	TRBD1	TRBJ2-7	TGTGCCAGCAGCCGGGACAGGGACGAGCAGTACTTC	CASSRDRDEQYF
.	15	TRBV12-5	.	TRBJ1-1	TGTGCTAGTGGTTTGACTTTCCAGGGGTATACTGAAGCTTTCTTT	CASGLTFQGYTEAFF
.	13	TRBV5-4	TRBD1	TRBJ1-1	TGTGCCAGCAGCGGAGGACAGGGGGCTGAAGCTTTCTTT	CASSGGQGAEAFF
.	13	TRBV27	TRBD1	TRBJ1-1	TGTGCCAGCAGAGGCCGGGACAGGGGACCAGCTTTCTTT	CASRGRDRGPAFF
.	12	TRBV2	.	TRBJ2-7	TGTGCCAGCAGCGCGCAGGGCTACGAGCAGTACTTC	CASSAQGYEQYF
.	14	TRBV5-5	.	TRBJ2-7	TGTGCCAGCAGCTTCAGGGTTTTAGCCTACGAGCAGTACTTC	CASSFRVLAYEQYF
few	11	TRBV7-2	.	TRBJ1-3	TGTGCCAGCAGCGCCCCAGGGACCATATATTTT	CASSAPGTIYF
few	13	TRBV11-2	TRBD1	TRBJ1-5	TGTGCCAGCAGCGGGACAGGGGGTCAGCCCCAGCATTTT	CASSGTGGQPQHF
.	15	TRBV5-1	TRBD1	TRBJ1-6	TGCGCCAGCAGCTTAGGACAGGACGGTAATTCACCCCTCCACTTT	CASSLGQDGNSPLHF
once	15	TRBV5-1	TRBD2	TRBJ2-7	TGCGCCAGCAATGGACTAGCGGGACCCGGGGGCGAGCAGTACTTC	CASNGLAGPGGEQYF
.	17	TRBV10-2	.	TRBJ2-6	TGCGCCAGCAGTTCGGCGACAAGAGTCTCTGGGGCCAACGTCCTGACTTTC	CASSSATRVSGANVLTF
.	15	TRBV7-9	TRBD1	TRBJ1-4	TGTGCCAGCAGCTTAGAGGGGGCTGGGTTTGAAAAACTGTTTTTT	CASSLEGAGFEKLFF
.	18	TRBV27	.	TRBJ2-1	TGTGCCAGCAGGACAACCGGCACTGACGGCGGGGTTTACAATGAGCAGTTCTTC	CASRTTGTDGGVYNEQFF
.	17	TRBV4-3	.	TRBJ2-7	TGCGCCAGCAGCCAAGATAGATACCAGGGATTCGTCCACGAGCAGTACTTC	CASSQDRYQGFVHEQYF
.	14	TRBV29-1	.	TRBJ2-7	TGCAGCGTTGAAGATCGAGGCAGTACCTACGAGCAGTACTTC	CSVEDRGSTYEQYF
.	15	TRBV27	.	TRBJ1-6	TGTGCCAGCAGCCCCTTTGGGGCTCTGAGTTCACCCCTCCACTTT	CASSPFGALSSPLHF
few	15	TRBV7-9	TRBD1	TRBJ1-1	TGTGCCAGCAGCCAGGGACAGGGGGCGTTCACTGAAGCTTTCTTT	CASSQGQGAFTEAFF
.	13	TRBV5-1	.	TRBJ1-1	TGCGCCAGCAGCTTAGGGGTGGACACTGAAGCTTTCTTT	CASSLGVDTEAFF
.	13	TRBV27	TRBD1	TRBJ2-1	TGTGCCAGCACGGACAGGGCCTACAATGAGCAGTTCTTC	CASTDRAYNEQFF
.	17	TRBV7-3	TRBD2	TRBJ2-1	TGTGCCAGCAGCTCAAAGGGCAGCGGGAGCTCCTACAATGAGCAGTTCTTC	CASSSKGSGSSYNEQFF
.	16	TRBV4-3	TRBD2	TRBJ2-1	TGCGCCAGCAGCCGGACTAGCGGGGGGACCTACAATGAGCAGTTCTTC	CASSRTSGGTYNEQFF
once	14	TRBV7-3	.	TRBJ1-1	TGTGCCAGCAGCTTAGAGGCCGGGTACACTGAAGCTTTCTTT	CASSLEAGYTEAFF
.	16	TRBV6-1	TRBD2	TRBJ2-1	TGTGCCAGCAGTGAAGAAATTAGCGGGCATTACAATGAGCAGTTCTTC	CASSEEISGHYNEQFF
once	16	TRBV4-3	.	TRBJ2-1	TGCGCCAGCAGCCAAGAAACAAACGCAGGATACAATGAGCAGTTCTTC	CASSQETNAGYNEQFF
once	13	TRBV7-2	.	TRBJ2-3	TGTGCCAGCAGTCAGGGGGGTCGGGCTGCGCAGTATTTT	CASSQGGRAAQYF
.	15	TRBV7-9	.	TRBJ2-3	TGTGCCAGCAGCCCAGCGGACAGAGCACTCGATACGCAGTATTTT	CASSPADRALDTQYF
.	15	TRBV10-3	TRBD1	TRBJ1-2	TGTGCCATCAGAGTCGGGACAGGGGGCGACTATGGCTACACCTTC	CAIRVGTGGDYGYTF
.	14	TRBV11-2	.	TRBJ2-7	TGTGCCAGCAGCCCGCCGGGGGGCTTCTACGAGCAGTACTTC	CASSPPGGFYEQYF
.	14	TRBV4-1	.	TRBJ2-5	TGCGCCAGCAGCCAAGCGGGGATCCAAGAGACCCAGTACTTC	CASSQAGIQETQYF
.	16	TRBV11-3	TRBD2	TRBJ2-1	TGTGCCAGCAGCGGGTCCGGGACGGGGGGGGTCAATGAGCAGTTCTTC	CASSGSGTGGVNEQFF
.	15	TRBV11-2	.	TRBJ2-1	TGTGCCAGCAGCTTTAACCGGGGCTCCTACAATGAGCAGTTCTTC	CASSFNRGSYNEQFF
.	16	TRBV30	TRBD2	TRBJ2-2	TGTGCCTGGAGTGTAGGGCTAGCGGGAGCGACCGGGGAGCTGTTTTTT	CAWSVGLAGATGELFF
.	15	TRBV2	TRBD1	TRBJ2-5	TGTGCCAGCAAGGACAGGGGGCTAGAGGGGGAGACCCAGTACTTC	CASKDRGLEGETQYF
.	15	TRBV2	TRBD1	TRBJ1-1	TGTGCCAGCAGGCCGGGACAGGGGGTATTCACTGAAGCTTTCTTT	CASRPGQGVFTEAFF
few	14	TRBV6-5	.	TRBJ2-5	TGTGCCAGCAGTTACTCAGGCAGGGTAGAGACCCAGTACTTC	CASSYSGRVETQYF
.	16	TRBV29-1	TRBD1	TRBJ1-5	TGCAGCGTTATCCTATCCGGGACAGGGATCAATCAGCCCCAGCATTTT	CSVILSGTGINQPQHF
.	13	TRBV6-6	.	TRBJ2-7	TGTGCCAGCAGTTACGAGATATCGTACGAGCAGTACTTC	CASSYEISYEQYF
once	17	TRBV7-3	TRBD1	TRBJ1-2	TGTGCCAGCAGCTTAACGTCCCGTTTGGAGGGGGCCTATGGCTACACCTTC	CASSLTSRLEGAYGYTF
.	16	TRBV7-2	.	TRBJ1-4	TGTGCCAGCAGCCCCCGACAGCTTGCAACTAATGAAAAACTGTTTTTT	CASSPRQLATNEKLFF
.	13	TRBV7-8	TRBD1	TRBJ2-7	TGTGCCAGCAACGACAGGGGCCCCTACGAGCAGTACTTC	CASNDRGPYEQYF
.	12	TRBV29-1	.	TRBJ1-2	TGCAGCGTTGATAGGGGTTTTGGTGGCTACACCTTC	CSVDRGFGGYTF
.	13	TRBV6-6	.	TRBJ2-5	TGTGCCAGCCGACGACAACCTCAAGAGACCCAGTACTTC	CASRRQPQETQYF
.	15	TRBV4-1	.	TRBJ1-4	TGCGCCAGCAGCCACCCGCGACTGTTTAATGAAAAACTGTTTTTT	CASSHPRLFNEKLFF
.	15	TRBV5-8	.	TRBJ1-2	TGTGCCAGCAGCTTGGAACCAGGGAACCACTATGGCTACACCTTC	CASSLEPGNHYGYTF